This TCR beta chain was sequenced in a study of shared clonotypes between healthy human individuals. Study-wide findings and caveats: It was only blood that was sampled, and tissue repertoires likely differ.

All donors were Caucasian adults living in Nashville, Tennessee. Tens of millions of PBMCs were counted before genomic DNA extraction. Replicate PCRs run on unsorted PBMC used about 300 ng DNA, which was approximately 30,000 T cell genomes. This table comes from immunoSEQ multiplex PCR, and its TCRdb copy is limited to in-frame clones, with some not included. The data hold about 470,000 clones, with roughly three quarters observed a single time. With respect to this clone: Its antigen is not known.

The CDR3 is 17 residues long. Looked up from germline, CDR1 is SGHTA and CDR2 is FQGNSA. J gave up 0 bases and V 4 bases, and 10 bases lay outside the gene matches. What was sequenced was PBMCs. The TCR originated in a woman aged 40 to 50 in good health. Some clones in this sample may be carry-over from other donors' samples. The chain joins TRBV7-2 to TRBJ2-7, with TRBD2 matching 9 bases. CDR3 sequence (DNA): TGTGCCAGCAGCTCCGCGACTAGCGGTTACAGCTCCTACGAGCAGTACTTC. This sequence encodes CASSSATSGYSSYEQYF.